This T cell receptor beta chain was recorded in a study of CD8 T cells in Susac syndrome. The CDR3 is made up of 15 amino acids. From germline, CDR1 is SGHRS and CDR2 YFSETQ. V lost 3 bases and J lost 6; bases outside the gene matches: 5. Reverse transcription of roughly 0.5 to 1 ug RNA used random hexamers. A multiplex approach, immunoSEQ multiplex PCR, amplified TCR beta CDR3 across 54 Vbeta and 13 Jbeta. One entry per CDR3 protein, called by TCRdb with MiXCR from the immunoSEQ multiplex PCR reads. The sample yields about 300,000 distinct CDR3 sequences, 70% to 90% seen once. This receptor was obtained from a human donor with multiple sclerosis. Sequences were obtained from CD8+ T cells from PBMCs. The chain uses TRBV5-1 and TRBJ2-3; 12 bases line up with TRBD2. The DNA for the CDR3 is TGCGCCAGCAGCTCGACTAGCGGGGGAGGGGATACGCAGTATTTT. It specifies CASSSTSGGGDTQYF.